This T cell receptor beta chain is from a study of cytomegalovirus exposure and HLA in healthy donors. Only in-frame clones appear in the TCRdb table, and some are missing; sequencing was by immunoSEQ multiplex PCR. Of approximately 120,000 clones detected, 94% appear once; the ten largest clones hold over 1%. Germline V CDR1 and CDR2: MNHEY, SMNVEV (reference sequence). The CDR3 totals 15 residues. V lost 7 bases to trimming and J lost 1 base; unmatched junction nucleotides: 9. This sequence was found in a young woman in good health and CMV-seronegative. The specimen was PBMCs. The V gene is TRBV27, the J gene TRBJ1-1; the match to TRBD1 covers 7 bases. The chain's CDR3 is CASKETGRGNTEAFF. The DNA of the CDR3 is TGTGCCAGCAAGGAGACAGGGAGAGGGAACACTGAAGCTTTCTTT.